This is a list of T cell receptor beta chains from one sample in a study of blood T cell repertoires in COVID-19. Measured with immunoSEQ multiplex PCR; TCRdb has only the in-frame clones, and not every one. The sample records 65,000 to 95,000 clones, under 90% being singletons. The sequencing input was peripheral blood. The receptors originated from a woman in her forties with active or convalescent COVID-19. Each CDR3 is given with its conserved first and last residue. Each record gives: V gene, D gene, J gene, clone size, CDR3 protein, CDR3 DNA. D genes are given only for firm matches. Expanded clones are given a class, and other clones once, few, many or no size at all.

V gene: TRBV19
D gene: -
J gene: TRBJ2-3
clone size: -
CDR3 protein: CASKRRGSTDTQYF
CDR3 DNA: TGTGCCAGTAAGAGGAGGGGCAGCACAGATACGCAGTATTTT

V gene: TRBV7-2
D gene: TRBD1
J gene: TRBJ2-5
clone size: -
CDR3 protein: CASSLGTGGQETQYF
CDR3 DNA: TGTGCCAGCAGCTTAGGGACAGGGGGGCAAGAGACCCAGTACTTC

V gene: TRBV5-1
D gene: -
J gene: TRBJ1-2
clone size: -
CDR3 protein: CASSLGSQLYGYTF
CDR3 DNA: TGCGCCAGCAGCCTTGGGAGTCAGCTCTATGGCTACACCTTC

V gene: TRBV4-1
D gene: TRBD1
J gene: TRBJ1-1
clone size: -
CDR3 protein: CASSQDPAGQGRTEAFF
CDR3 DNA: TGCGCCAGCAGCCAAGATCCCGCCGGACAGGGCCGCACTGAAGCTTTCTTT

V gene: TRBV21-1
D gene: -
J gene: TRBJ2-7
clone size: -
CDR3 protein: CASSNFGISYEQYF
CDR3 DNA: TGTGCCAGCAGCAATTTCGGGATCTCCTACGAGCAGTACTTC

V gene: TRBV27
D gene: TRBD1
J gene: TRBJ2-3
clone size: once
CDR3 protein: CASSLWDRTDTQYF
CDR3 DNA: TGTGCCAGCAGTTTGTGGGACAGGACAGATACGCAGTATTTT

V gene: TRBV10-2
D gene: TRBD1
J gene: TRBJ1-1
clone size: once
CDR3 protein: CASTGSRDRPTNTEAFF
CDR3 DNA: TGCGCCAGCACGGGTAGCCGGGACAGGCCTACGAACACTGAAGCTTTCTTT

V gene: TRBV28
D gene: -
J gene: TRBJ2-1
clone size: -
CDR3 protein: CASSLRNEQFF
CDR3 DNA: TGTGCCAGCAGTTTGCGGAATGAGCAGTTCTTC

V gene: TRBV28
D gene: TRBD1
J gene: TRBJ2-5
clone size: -
CDR3 protein: CASSPPTGRGETQYF
CDR3 DNA: TGTGCCAGCAGTCCCCCGACAGGGCGAGGGGAGACCCAGTACTTC

V gene: TRBV14
D gene: -
J gene: TRBJ2-1
clone size: -
CDR3 protein: CASSQSGKSPNEQFF
CDR3 DNA: TGTGCCAGCAGCCAATCGGGAAAATCCCCGAATGAGCAGTTCTTC

V gene: TRBV18
D gene: -
J gene: TRBJ1-5
clone size: -
CDR3 protein: CASSPTAGNQPQHF
CDR3 DNA: TGTGCCAGCTCACCAACGGCGGGCAATCAGCCCCAGCATTTT

V gene: TRBV7-3
D gene: -
J gene: TRBJ2-2
clone size: few
CDR3 protein: CASSLATNTGELFF
CDR3 DNA: TGTGCCAGCAGCCTAGCTACGAACACCGGGGAGCTGTTTTTT

V gene: TRBV28
D gene: -
J gene: TRBJ1-2
clone size: few
CDR3 protein: CASRFSGYGYTF
CDR3 DNA: TGTGCCAGCAGGTTTTCCGGGTATGGCTACACCTTC